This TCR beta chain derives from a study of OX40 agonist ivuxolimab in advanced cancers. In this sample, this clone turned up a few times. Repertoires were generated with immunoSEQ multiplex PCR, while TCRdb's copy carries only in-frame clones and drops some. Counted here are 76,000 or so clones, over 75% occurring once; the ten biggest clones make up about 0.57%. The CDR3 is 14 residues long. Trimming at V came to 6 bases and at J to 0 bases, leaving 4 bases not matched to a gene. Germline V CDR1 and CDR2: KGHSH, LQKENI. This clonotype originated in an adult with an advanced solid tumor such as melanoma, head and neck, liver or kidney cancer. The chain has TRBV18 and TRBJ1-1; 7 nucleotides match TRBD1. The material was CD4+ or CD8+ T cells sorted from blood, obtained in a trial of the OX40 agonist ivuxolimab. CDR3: CASSEDRVNTEAFF. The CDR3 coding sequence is TGTGCCAGCTCGGAAGACAGGGTGAACACTGAAGCTTTCTTT.